Reported below is one T cell receptor (beta chain). Germline CDR1 and CDR2: MDHEN and SYDVKM. The V and J ends lost 6 bases and 5 bases, in that order; junction bases with no gene match: 18. The length of the CDR3 is 18 residues. TCRdb's copy holds only in-frame clones and misses some; the assay was immunoSEQ multiplex PCR. Here the sample spans about 410,000 clones, roughly 89% being singletons. The source of the sample is a study of blood T cell repertoires in COVID-19. Cohorts were determined from participant-reported clinical history. This clonotype was obtained from a woman in her 30s who had recovered from COVID-19. Sequenced material: PBMCs or T cells enriched from blood (not recorded which). The chain recombines TRBV28 with TRBJ1-2; 10 bases line up with TRBD1. CDR3 residues: CASSPWTLRQGARYGYTF. CDR3 coding DNA: TGTGCCAGCAGCCCGTGGACCTTAAGACAGGGGGCGCGGTATGGCTACACCTTC.